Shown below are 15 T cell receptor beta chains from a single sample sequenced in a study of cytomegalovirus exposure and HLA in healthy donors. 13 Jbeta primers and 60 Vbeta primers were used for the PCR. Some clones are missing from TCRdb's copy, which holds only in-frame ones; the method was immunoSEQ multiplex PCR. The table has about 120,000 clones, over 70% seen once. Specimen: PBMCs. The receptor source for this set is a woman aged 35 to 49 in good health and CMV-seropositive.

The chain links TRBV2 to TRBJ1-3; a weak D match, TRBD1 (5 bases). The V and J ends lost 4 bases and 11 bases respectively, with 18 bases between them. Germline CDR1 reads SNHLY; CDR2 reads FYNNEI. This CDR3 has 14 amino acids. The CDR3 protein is CASSGGQPGNPIYF. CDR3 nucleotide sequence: TGTGCCAGCAGTGGGGGCCAACCGGGCAACCCCATATATTTT.

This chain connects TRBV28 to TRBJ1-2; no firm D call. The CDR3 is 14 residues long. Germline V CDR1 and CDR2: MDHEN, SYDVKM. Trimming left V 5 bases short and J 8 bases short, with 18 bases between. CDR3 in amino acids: CASSPPERLYGYTF. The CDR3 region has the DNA TGTGCCAGCAGTCCCCCGGAGCGGCTGTACGGCTACACCTTC.

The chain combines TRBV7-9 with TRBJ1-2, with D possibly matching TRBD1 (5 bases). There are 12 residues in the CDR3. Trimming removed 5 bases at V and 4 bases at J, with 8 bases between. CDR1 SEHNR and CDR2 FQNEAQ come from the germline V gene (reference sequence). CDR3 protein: CASSDQGYGYTF. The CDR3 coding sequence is TGTGCCAGCAGCGACCAGGGCTATGGCTACACCTTC. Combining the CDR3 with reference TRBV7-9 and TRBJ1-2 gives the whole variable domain DTGVSQNPRHKITKRGQNVTFRCDPISEHNRLYWYRQTLGQGPEFLTYFQNEAQLEKSRLLSDRFSAERPKGSFSTLEIQRTEQGDSAMYLCASSDQGYGYTFGSGTRLTVV.

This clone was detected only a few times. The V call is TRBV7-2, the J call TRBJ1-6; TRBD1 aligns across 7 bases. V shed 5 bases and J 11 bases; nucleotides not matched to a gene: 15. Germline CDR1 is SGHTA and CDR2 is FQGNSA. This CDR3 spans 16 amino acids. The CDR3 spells CASSARERGRMTPLHF. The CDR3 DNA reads TGTGCCAGCAGCGCACGTGAAAGGGGGCGAATGACACCCCTCCACTTT.

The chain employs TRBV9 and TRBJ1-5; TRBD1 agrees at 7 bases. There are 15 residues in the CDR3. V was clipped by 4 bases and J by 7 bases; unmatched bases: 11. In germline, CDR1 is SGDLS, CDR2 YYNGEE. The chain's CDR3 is CASSPWRGLGQPQHF. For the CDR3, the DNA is TGTGCCAGCAGCCCTTGGAGGGGGCTAGGACAGCCCCAGCATTTT. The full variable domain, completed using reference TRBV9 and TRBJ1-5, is DSGVTQTPKHLITATGQRVTLRCSPRSGDLSVYWYQQSLDQGLQFLIQYYNGEERAKGNILERFSAQQFPDLHSELNLSSLELGDSALYFCASSPWRGLGQPQHFGDGTRLSIL.

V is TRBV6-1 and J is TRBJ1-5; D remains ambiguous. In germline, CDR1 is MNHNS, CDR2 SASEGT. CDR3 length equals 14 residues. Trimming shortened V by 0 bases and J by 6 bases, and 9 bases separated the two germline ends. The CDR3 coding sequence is TGTGCCAGCAGTGAAGCGGGGAGCGGTCAGCCCCAGCATTTT. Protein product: CASSEAGSGQPQHF.

CDR3 sequence: CASSSEQGAVTYEQYF. The CDR3 coding sequence is TGCGCCAGCAGCTCGGAACAGGGCGCGGTTACCTACGAGCAGTACTTC. This sequence joins TRBV5-1 and TRBJ2-7; D might be TRBD1 (6 bases). This CDR3 spans 16 amino acids. Germline values: CDR1 SGHRS, CDR2 YFSETQ. Trimming took off 3 bases at V and 2 bases at J, with 18 bases between the two ends.

The CDR3 sequence is CASSRRDSKDLMNTEAFF. The CDR3 region has the DNA TGTGCCAGTAGTAGACGGGACAGTAAAGATCTCATGAACACTGAAGCTTTCTTT. The chain joins TRBV19 to TRBJ1-1, with 7 positions matching TRBD1. This CDR3 is built from 18 residues. Germline V CDR1 and CDR2: LNHDA, SQIVND (reference sequence). Trimming at V came to 4 bases and at J to 0 bases, leaving 14 bases not matched to a gene.

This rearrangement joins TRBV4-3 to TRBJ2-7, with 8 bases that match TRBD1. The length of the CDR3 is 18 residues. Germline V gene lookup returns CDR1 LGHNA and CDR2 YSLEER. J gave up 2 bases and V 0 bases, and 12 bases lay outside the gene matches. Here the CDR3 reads CASSQDDRGETPTYEQYF. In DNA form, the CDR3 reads TGCGCCAGCAGCCAAGACGACAGGGGCGAAACCCCCACCTACGAGCAGTACTTC.

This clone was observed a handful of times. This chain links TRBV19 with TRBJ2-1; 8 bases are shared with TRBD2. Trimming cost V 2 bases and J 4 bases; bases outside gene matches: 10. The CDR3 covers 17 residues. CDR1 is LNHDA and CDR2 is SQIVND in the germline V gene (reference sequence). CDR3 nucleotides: TGTGCCAGTAGTATAAGTAGCGGGGTGCCACTGTACAATGAGCAGTTCTTC. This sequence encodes CASSISSGVPLYNEQFF.

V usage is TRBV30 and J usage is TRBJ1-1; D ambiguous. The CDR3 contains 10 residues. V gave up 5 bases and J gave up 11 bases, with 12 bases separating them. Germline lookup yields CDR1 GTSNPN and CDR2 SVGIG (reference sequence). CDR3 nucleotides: TGTGCCTGGTTTGAGTTGTTGGCTTTCTTT. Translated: CAWFELLAFF.

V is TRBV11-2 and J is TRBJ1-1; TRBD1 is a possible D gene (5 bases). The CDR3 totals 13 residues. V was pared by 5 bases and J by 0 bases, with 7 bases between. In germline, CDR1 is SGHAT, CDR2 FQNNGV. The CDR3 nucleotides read TGTGCCAGCAGCACGGGGGTGAACACTGAAGCTTTCTTT. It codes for CASSTGVNTEAFF.

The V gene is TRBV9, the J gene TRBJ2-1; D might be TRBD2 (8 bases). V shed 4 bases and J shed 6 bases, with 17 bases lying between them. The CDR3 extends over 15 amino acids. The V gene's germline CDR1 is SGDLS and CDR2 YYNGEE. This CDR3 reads CASSQGVAGSNEQFF. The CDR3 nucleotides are TGTGCCAGCAGCCAGGGGGTAGCGGGGTCCAATGAGCAGTTCTTC.

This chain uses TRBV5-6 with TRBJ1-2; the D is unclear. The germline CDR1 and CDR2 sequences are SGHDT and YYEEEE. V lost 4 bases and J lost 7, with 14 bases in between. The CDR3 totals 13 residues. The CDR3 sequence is CASSPPRPIGYTF. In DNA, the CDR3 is TGTGCCAGCAGCCCCCCGAGGCCTATTGGCTACACCTTC.

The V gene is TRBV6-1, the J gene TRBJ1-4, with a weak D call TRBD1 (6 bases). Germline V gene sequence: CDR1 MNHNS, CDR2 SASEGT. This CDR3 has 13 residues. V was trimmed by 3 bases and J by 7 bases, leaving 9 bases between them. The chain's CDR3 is CASSDGTLEKLFF. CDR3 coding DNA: TGTGCCAGCAGTGACGGGACACTTGAAAAACTGTTTTTT.